This passage covers 28 T cell receptor beta chains from one sample sequenced in a study of molecular identifiers for immune sequencing clone quantification. TCRdb reanalysed the PCR reads using MiXCR and keeps one entry per CDR3 protein. Among 460,000 or so distinct CDR3 sequences listed, roughly 25% were seen once. The sequencing input was naive CD8+ T cells from blood, with Jurkat cell RNA spiked in. Subset indicated: FACS-sorted CD8+CD4-CCR7+CD45RA+ naive T cells. Receptor source: a human donor in good health. Some libraries in this study had Jurkat cell RNA spiked in.

CDR3 in amino acids: CASRLLANSNEQFF. For the CDR3, the DNA is TGTGCCAGCAGATTACTAGCGAACTCTAATGAGCAGTTCTTC. The chain joins TRBV6-5 to TRBJ2-1; 7 bases are a match to TRBD2. The V gene's germline CDR1 is MNHEY and CDR2 SVGAGI. This CDR3 has 14 amino acids. After removal of 6 bases from V and 7 bases from J, the junction contained 9 bases not matched to a gene.

V is TRBV12-3 or TRBV12-4 and J is TRBJ2-1; 8 bases are a match to TRBD2. V lost 6 bases, J lost 5 bases, and 6 bases stayed unmatched. CDR3 length: 14 residues. The CDR3 here is CASSSGTSNNEQFF. As DNA, the CDR3 is TGTGCCAGCAGCTCCGGGACTAGTAACAATGAGCAGTTCTTC.

Only one count was recorded for this clonotype. The chain links TRBV5-6 to TRBJ2-2; weak D call: TRBD2 (6 bases). CDR1 is SGHDT and CDR2 is YYEEEE in the germline V gene. The CDR3 runs 15 residues. V was cut by 0 bases and J by 5 bases, with 11 bases left in between. CDR3 residues: CASSLGLGGTGELFF. CDR3 sequence (DNA): TGTGCCAGCAGCTTGGGACTGGGAGGTACCGGGGAGCTGTTTTTT.

The sample holds many counts of this clonotype. The CDR3 is CASSLVVGQPQHF. The CDR3 region has the DNA TGTGCCAGCAGCTTAGTGGTTGGTCAGCCCCAGCATTTT. The chain carries TRBV7-9 and TRBJ1-5; D gene uncertain. Germline V lookup: CDR1 SEHNR, CDR2 FQNEAQ (reference sequence). CDR3 length: 13 amino acids. Trimming took off 1 base at V and 6 bases at J, with 7 bases between the two ends.

This chain links TRBV20-1 with TRBJ2-2; D is perhaps TRBD2 (5 bases). The CDR3 covers 16 residues. In germline, CDR1 is DFQATT, CDR2 SNEGSKA (reference sequence). The germline V and J ends were trimmed by 0 bases and 4 bases, with 15 bases remaining between them. Here the CDR3 reads CSARDEEVLITGELFF. The CDR3 nucleotides are TGCAGTGCTAGAGATGAGGAGGTCCTGATCACCGGGGAGCTGTTTTTT.

Turning to this clonotype: A much larger clonotype is one base distant, so this may be a read error. This chain uses TRBV9 with TRBJ2-3; 10 bases fit TRBD2. Germline V gene sequence: CDR1 SGDLS, CDR2 YYNGEE. The CDR3 is 16 amino acids. CDR3 in amino acids: CASGVETSGTADTQYF. CDR3 nucleotides: TGTGCCAGCGGCGTAGAAACTAGCGGGACAGCAGATACGCAGTATTTT.

Turning to this clonotype: An end of the junction differs from the germline gene, which may be a read error. The gene calls are TRBV20-1 and TRBJ2-7; D possibly corresponds to TRBD2 (6 bases). Germline CDR1 DFQATT, CDR2 SNEGSKA (reference sequence). The CDR3 has 16 amino acids. Here the CDR3 reads CSARDRDSLISYGQYF. The DNA of the CDR3 is TGCAGTGCTAGAGACCGGGACTCCCTTATCTCCTACGGGCAGTACTTC.

The chain links TRBV20-1 to TRBJ1-1; tentatively, D is TRBD1 (6 bases). V gave up 3 bases and J gave up 1 base, with 12 bases separating them. Germline CDR1 and CDR2: DFQATT and SNEGSKA (reference sequence). The CDR3 totals 14 residues. This CDR3 is CSARDDRQNTEAFF. Written as DNA, the CDR3 is TGCAGTGCTAGGGATGACAGGCAGAACACTGAAGCTTTCTTT.

This clonotype was detected ten times or more. The chain combines TRBV20-1 with TRBJ2-1; D is perhaps TRBD1 or TRBD2 (5 bases each). This CDR3 spans 17 amino acids. Germline V gives CDR1 DFQATT, CDR2 SNEGSKA (reference sequence). The V and J ends lost 3 bases and 0 bases respectively, with 18 bases between them. The CDR3 bases are TGCAGTGCTAGGGGAGAATGGGGGTCGCTCTCCTACAATGAGCAGTTCTTC. This codes for CSARGEWGSLSYNEQFF.

The genes are TRBV12-5 and TRBJ1-1, with D possibly being TRBD1 (5 bases). V was trimmed by 4 bases and J by 3 bases, leaving 15 bases between them. The CDR3 covers 15 residues. Germline assignment: CDR1 LGHNT and CDR2 FRNRAP. CDR3 sequence reads: CASGSLGGTHTEAFF. DNA for the CDR3: TGTGCTAGTGGTTCCCTGGGAGGGACCCACACTGAAGCTTTCTTT. Together with reference TRBV12-5 and TRBJ1-1, the CDR3 gives the full variable domain: DARVTQTPRHKVTEMGQEVTMRCQPILGHNTVFWYRQTMMQGLELLAYFRNRAPLDDSGMPKDRFSAEMPDATLATLKIQPSEPRDSAVYFCASGSLGGTHTEAFFGQGTRLTVV.

With respect to this clonotype: One base away lies a much larger clone, so this may be a sequencing read error. The chain uses TRBV7-9 and TRBJ2-5; 9 nucleotides match TRBD2. The ends lost 5 bases at V and 9 bases at J; junction bases unmatched: 10. CDR1 and CDR2 from the germline V gene are SEHNR and FQNEAQ (reference sequence). The CDR3 is made up of 14 amino acids. The CDR3: CASSHSGSVEAQYF. The CDR3 DNA sequence: TGTGCCAGCAGCCATAGCGGGAGCGTTGAGGCCCAGTACTTC.

V gene TRBV19 combines with J gene TRBJ1-4, with D maybe TRBD1 (6 bases). From germline, CDR1 is LNHDA and CDR2 SQIVND (reference sequence). V lost 6 bases, J lost 8 bases, and 16 bases lay in between. There are 14 residues in the CDR3. The chain's CDR3 is CASSLQGLAEKLFF. The CDR3 DNA is TGTGCCAGTAGCTTACAGGGACTTGCGGAAAAACTGTTTTTT.

This clonotype was observed a single time. A read error may explain this, as a much larger clone is one base away. CDR3 protein: CASSQDMGPDTQYF. CDR3 DNA sequence: TGTGCCAGCAGCCAAGATATGGGCCCAGATACGCAGTATTTT. The chain couples TRBV3-1 to TRBJ2-3, with D hard to call. V was shortened by 0 bases and J by 4 bases, with 8 bases between the two germline ends. The CDR3 spans 14 residues. The germline V gene has CDR1 LGHDT and CDR2 YNNKEL (reference sequence).

V gene TRBV9 combines with J gene TRBJ1-3; D not resolved. V shed 0 bases and J shed 0 bases, with 7 bases lying between them. The CDR3 totals 15 residues. Germline loops: CDR1 SGDLS, CDR2 YYNGEE. The CDR3 protein is CASSVGPSSGNTIYF. The CDR3 region has the DNA TGTGCCAGCAGCGTAGGACCGAGCTCTGGAAACACCATATATTTT. Looking up the rest from reference TRBV9 and TRBJ1-3 gives the full variable domain: DSGVTQTPKHLITATGQRVTLRCSPRSGDLSVYWYQQSLDQGLQFLIQYYNGEERAKGNILERFSAQQFPDLHSELNLSSLELGDSALYFCASSVGPSSGNTIYFGEGSWLTVV.

In regard to this clonotype: This clone may be a read error of a much larger clone one base away. The V and J genes are TRBV4-3 and TRBJ1-1; tentative D call: TRBD1 (6 bases). This CDR3 is built from 15 residues. V lost 1 base, J lost 6 bases, and 15 bases lay in between. Germline V gene lookup returns CDR1 LGHNA and CDR2 YSLEER. This chain's CDR3 is CASSQARGWTAEAFF. DNA of the CDR3: TGCGCCAGCAGCCAAGCCAGGGGCTGGACCGCTGAAGCTTTCTTT.

The rearrangement uses TRBV4-1 and TRBJ2-3; 15 bases line up with TRBD2. CDR1 is MGHRA and CDR2 is YSYEKL in the germline V gene. V lost 3 bases to trimming and J lost 4 bases; unmatched junction nucleotides: 5. The CDR3 is made up of 17 amino acids. CDR3 amino acids: CASSHGTSGRLSDTQYF. CDR3 sequence (DNA): TGCGCCAGCAGCCATGGGACTAGCGGGAGGTTATCAGATACGCAGTATTTT.

A word on this clonotype: This may come from a read error, since a much larger clone is one base off. The chain combines TRBV7-9 with TRBJ2-3; the match to TRBD1 covers 7 bases. This CDR3 comprises 15 residues. Per germline, CDR1 SEHNR and CDR2 FQNEAQ (reference sequence). The CDR3 sequence is CAGSHQTGIADTQYF. CDR3 nucleotide sequence: TGTGCCGGCAGCCACCAGACAGGGATAGCAGATACGCAGTATTTT. The full variable domain, its missing parts supplied by reference TRBV7-9 and TRBJ2-3, is DTGVSQNPRHKITKRGQNVTFRCDPISEHNRLYWYRQTLGQGPEFLTYFQNEAQLEKSRLLSDRFSAERPKGSFSTLEIQRTEQGDSAMYLCAGSHQTGIADTQYFGPGTRLTVL.

This clonotype was detected many times. The J gene is TRBJ2-7, the V gene TRBV29-1, with D tentatively TRBD2 (6 bases). Germline CDR1 is SQVTM and CDR2 is ANQGSEA. The V end lost 4 bases, the J end lost 2 bases, and 15 bases lay between the germline ends. This CDR3 spans 14 amino acids. The CDR3 protein is CSVALPGRTYEQYF. CDR3 DNA sequence: TGCAGCGTTGCCCTCCCTGGGAGGACCTACGAGCAGTACTTC.

This clonotype is a singleton in its sample. The chain uses TRBV20-1 and TRBJ2-5; D is unresolved. V dropped 2 bases and J dropped 1 base, with 11 bases sitting between them. The CDR3 runs 14 residues. The germline V gene encodes CDR1 DFQATT and CDR2 SNEGSKA (reference sequence). Here the CDR3 DNA reads TGCAGTGCTAGACAGTTGCCGTGCCAAGAGACCCAGTACTTC. Its protein is CSARQLPCQETQYF.

This clonotype was counted ten times or more. CDR3 sequence (DNA): TGTGCCAAGAGGGGCCAGAACACAGATACGCAGTATTTT. Translating it yields CAKRGQNTDTQYF. The chain combines TRBV2 with TRBJ2-3; the D gene could be TRBD1 or TRBD2 (5 bases each). This CDR3 has 13 residues. Germline CDR1 is SNHLY and CDR2 is FYNNEI. Trimming removed 10 bases at V and 2 bases at J, with 13 bases between.

Note on this clonotype: With a much larger clone just one base away, this may be a read error. This chain connects TRBV12-3 or TRBV12-4 to TRBJ2-7; TRBD1 might be the D (6 bases). The CDR3 has 15 residues. V was pared by 7 bases and J by 6 bases, with 22 bases between. The CDR3 DNA reads as TGTGCCAGCACCCTAAGAACCACAGGGTCTGTCGAGCAGTACTTC. It translates to CASTLRTTGSVEQYF.

Remarks on this clonotype: Possible read error: a much larger clone is one base away. The chain is built from TRBV11-2 and TRBJ2-4; D remains ambiguous. CDR3 length equals 13 residues. Germline V gene data show CDR1 as SGHAT and CDR2 as FQNNGV. CDR3 protein: CARSFVNDPALYF. In DNA form, the CDR3 reads TGTGCCCGCAGCTTTGTTAACGACCCGGCGCTTTACTTC.

This chain joins TRBV19 and TRBJ2-1; 13 bases line up with TRBD2. Trimming removed 3 bases from V and 6 bases from J; junction bases left unmatched: 2. The length of the CDR3 is 15 residues. Germline V lookup: CDR1 LNHDA, CDR2 SQIVND (reference sequence). In DNA form, the CDR3 reads TGTGCCAGTAGTATCGGACTAGCGGGGGCCAATGAGCAGTTCTTC. It is translated as CASSIGLAGANEQFF.

Only a few counts were recorded for this clonotype. This chain uses TRBV6-1 with TRBJ2-2; D remains ambiguous. Germline CDR1 reads MNHNS; CDR2 reads SASEGT. The CDR3 runs 14 residues. V was pared by 3 bases and J by 0 bases, with 5 bases between. In nucleotides, the CDR3 is TGTGCCAGCAGTGAGTGGGCGAACACCGGGGAGCTGTTTTTT. Residues: CASSEWANTGELFF.

This clonotype was counted between two and nine times. J is TRBJ1-1 and V is TRBV11-2; D might be TRBD1 (5 bases). The CDR3 has 15 residues. Per the germline V gene, CDR1 is SGHAT and CDR2 is FQNNGV. The ends were cut back, 2 bases at V and 1 base at J, with 11 bases in the middle. The CDR3 sequence: CASSLFVRENTEAFF. The CDR3 DNA is TGTGCCAGCAGCTTATTTGTCAGGGAGAACACTGAAGCTTTCTTT.

This clonotype was observed a handful of times. The chain uses TRBV6-5 and TRBJ2-1; D uncertain. Between the trimmed V and J ends, which lost 7 bases and 4 bases, there was a span of 8 bases. From germline, CDR1 is MNHEY and CDR2 SVGAGI. The CDR3 has 12 amino acids. CDR3 sequence reads: CASNDPYNEQFF. In DNA, the CDR3 is TGTGCCAGCAATGACCCATACAATGAGCAGTTCTTC.

The chain employs TRBV20-1 and TRBJ2-3, with D maybe TRBD2 (5 bases). In germline, CDR1 is DFQATT, CDR2 SNEGSKA (reference sequence). V was pared by 1 base and J by 0 bases, with 17 bases between. This CDR3 is 17 amino acids long. Here the CDR3 DNA reads TGCAGTGCTAGAGGCAGCGGAGCCGTCTATAGCACAGATACGCAGTATTTT. Its translation: CSARGSGAVYSTDTQYF.

As concerns this clonotype: Here the CDR3 omits its conserved ending phenylalanine or tryptophan, so a read error is the likely source. The chain couples TRBV2 to TRBJ2-7; 7 nucleotides agree with TRBD1. Trimming at V came to 5 bases and at J to 4 bases, leaving 5 bases not matched to a gene. Germline values: CDR1 SNHLY, CDR2 FYNNEI. The CDR3 covers 13 residues. The CDR3 spells CASSPGTVYEQYL. CDR3 bases: TGTGCCAGCAGTCCCGGGACAGTTTACGAGCAGTACCTC.